Shown below are 14 T cell receptor beta chains from a single sample sequenced in a study of cytomegalovirus exposure and HLA in healthy donors. PCR employed 60 Vbeta and 13 Jbeta primers. Produced via immunoSEQ multiplex PCR; TCRdb's table is partial and in-frame only. The sample holds about 160,000 clones, roughly 80% seen once. Specimen: PBMCs. Receptors were obtained from a man aged 50 or older in good health and CMV-seropositive.

The gene calls are TRBV4-2 and TRBJ1-3; D remains unclear. The CDR3 totals 15 residues. Germline loops: CDR1 LGHNA, CDR2 YNFKEQ. V lost 0 bases and J 3 bases, leaving 9 bases between the germline ends. In nucleotides, the CDR3 is TGTGCCAGCAGCCAAGATGCGAAGCTTGGAAACACCATATATTTT. Translated: CASSQDAKLGNTIYF.

This clone was seen a handful of times. This chain links TRBV6-5 with TRBJ2-7; tentatively, D is TRBD1 (7 bases). Germline V CDR1 and CDR2: MNHEY, SVGAGI. V gave up 1 base and J gave up 1 base, with 11 bases separating them. The CDR3 contains 15 residues. CDR3 nucleotides: TGTGCCAGCAGTTACTTGGCAGGGGGGTCCTACGAGCAGTACTTC. Residues: CASSYLAGGSYEQYF.

This chain links TRBV7-9 with TRBJ2-7; 9 bases agree with TRBD2. This CDR3 has 14 residues. V shed 5 bases, J shed 4 bases, and the junction held 6 bases outside the gene matches. Germline CDR1 and CDR2: SEHNR and FQNEAQ (reference sequence). The CDR3 nucleotides are TGTGCCAGCAGCCGGCGGGGGGGCGGGTACGAGCAGTACTTC. Protein sequence: CASSRRGGGYEQYF.

The chain couples TRBV6-4 to TRBJ1-2, with 8 nucleotides matching TRBD1. Looked up from germline, CDR1 is MRHNA and CDR2 is SNTAGT. The V segment lost 1 base and the J segment 8 bases; nucleotides outside the gene matches: 3. The length of the CDR3 is 13 residues. The CDR3 DNA follows: TGTGCCAGCAGTGACTTACAGGGGGGGGGCTACACCTTC. Translation: CASSDLQGGGYTF.

This clone showed up just once. This rearrangement joins TRBV6-1 to TRBJ2-1; 7 positions match TRBD1. The junction had 9 bases not matched to a gene; V was cut back by 3 bases and J by 4 bases. CDR3 length: 16 residues. Looked up from germline, CDR1 is MNHNS and CDR2 is SASEGT. CDR3 loop: CASSEEDRAPYNEQFF. The DNA of the CDR3 is TGTGCCAGCAGTGAGGAAGACAGGGCACCGTACAATGAGCAGTTCTTC.

The CDR3 bases are TGTGCCAGCAGCTCACAGGGGGCGATACGCTACACCTTC. It specifies CASSSQGAIRYTF. This chain joins TRBV11-2 and TRBJ1-2; TRBD1 aligns across 9 bases. The CDR3 totals 13 residues. Germline loops: CDR1 SGHAT, CDR2 FQNNGV. V lost 4 bases to trimming and J lost 9 bases; unmatched junction nucleotides: 6.

The chain uses TRBV18 and TRBJ2-3, with 8 positions matching TRBD2. The trim removed 0 bases at V and 2 bases at J, leaving 4 bases unmatched. This CDR3 contains 16 residues. Germline CDR1 is KGHSH and CDR2 is LQKENI. The CDR3 nucleotides are TGTGCCAGCTCACCACCGAACGGGGGGGACACAGATACGCAGTATTTT. Protein product: CASSPPNGGDTDTQYF.

The CDR3: CAWSEGTESNQPQHF. In nucleotides, the CDR3 is TGTGCCTGGAGCGAAGGGACAGAGAGCAATCAGCCCCAGCATTTT. The chain carries TRBV30 and TRBJ1-5; TRBD1 matches 7 bases. V trimming: 3 bases; J trimming: 1 base; junction bases outside the gene matches: 6. CDR1 and CDR2 from the germline V gene are GTSNPN and SVGIG (reference sequence). This CDR3 spans 15 amino acids.

This chain connects TRBV27 to TRBJ2-1; 9 bases line up with TRBD2. Germline trimming cut 3 bases from V and 9 bases from J; bases unmatched to any gene: 18. The CDR3 contains 18 residues. Per germline, CDR1 MNHEY and CDR2 SMNVEV (reference sequence). For the CDR3, the DNA is TGTGCCAGCAGTTTGAAGGCCTGGGCGGGGGGGCCGGGTAGTGAGCAGTTCTTC. Its translation is CASSLKAWAGGPGSEQFF.

V gene TRBV7-2 combines with J gene TRBJ2-1; 9 bases line up with TRBD2. CDR1 and CDR2 (germline): SGHTA, FQGNSA. This CDR3 has 15 amino acids. Unmatched junction bases numbered 8, after V lost 5 bases and J lost 6 bases. The CDR3 DNA follows: TGTGCCAGCAGCGAGAGCGGGGGGTTGGTCAATGAGCAGTTCTTC. Its protein product is CASSESGGLVNEQFF.

This clone was seen only a few times. The CDR3 DNA is TGTGCCAGCAGCTTTGGGCAGCCCTACGAGCAGTACTTC. Protein: CASSFGQPYEQYF. The rearrangement links TRBV11-3 to TRBJ2-7, with unresolved D. The CDR3 has 13 amino acids. Looked up from germline, CDR1 is SGHNT and CDR2 is YENEEA. V lost 3 bases and J 2 bases, leaving 8 bases between the germline ends.

The chain combines TRBV5-6 with TRBJ1-4; D is uncertain. Germline-derived CDR1 and CDR2 are SGHDT and YYEEEE. This CDR3 region has 14 residues. V was clipped by 0 bases and J by 5 bases, with 8 bases between them. The CDR3 DNA sequence: TGTGCCAGCAGCTTGGGAGGTAACAATGAAAAACTGTTTTTT. Translated, it gives CASSLGGNNEKLFF.

The chain links TRBV28 to TRBJ1-4; unclear D gene. V lost 6 bases to trimming and J lost 5 bases, with 4 bases between them. From germline, CDR1 is MDHEN and CDR2 SYDVKM. The CDR3 runs 11 residues. CDR3 DNA: TGTGCCAGCAGCCTCAATGAAAAACTGTTTTTT. This encodes CASSLNEKLFF.

The V gene is TRBV9, the J gene TRBJ1-2; the match to TRBD1 covers 7 bases. CDR3 length equals 17 residues. V gave up 3 bases and J gave up 4 bases; unmatched junction bases: 15. Germline CDR1 SGDLS, CDR2 YYNGEE. The CDR3 sequence is CASSAHYQGGTPYGYTF. DNA of the CDR3: TGTGCCAGCAGCGCCCATTACCAGGGGGGAACACCCTATGGCTACACCTTC.